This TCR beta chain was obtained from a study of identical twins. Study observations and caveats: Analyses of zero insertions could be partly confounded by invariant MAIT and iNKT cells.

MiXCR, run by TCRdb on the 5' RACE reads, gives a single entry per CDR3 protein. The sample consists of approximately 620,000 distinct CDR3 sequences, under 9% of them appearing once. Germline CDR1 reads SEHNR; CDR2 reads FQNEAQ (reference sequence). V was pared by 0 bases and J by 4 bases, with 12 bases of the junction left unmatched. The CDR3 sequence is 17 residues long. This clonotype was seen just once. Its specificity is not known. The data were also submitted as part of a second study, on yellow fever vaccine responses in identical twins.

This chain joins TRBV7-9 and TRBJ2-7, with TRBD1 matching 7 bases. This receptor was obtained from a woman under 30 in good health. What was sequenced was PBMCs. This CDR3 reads CASSLAIGTVTQYEQYF. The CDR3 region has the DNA TGTGCCAGCAGCTTAGCCATCGGGACAGTAACACAATACGAGCAGTACTTC. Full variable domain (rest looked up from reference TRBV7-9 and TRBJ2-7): DTGVSQNPRHKITKRGQNVTFRCDPISEHNRLYWYRQTLGQGPEFLTYFQNEAQLEKSRLLSDRFSAERPKGSFSTLEIQRTEQGDSAMYLCASSLAIGTVTQYEQYFGPGTRLTVT.